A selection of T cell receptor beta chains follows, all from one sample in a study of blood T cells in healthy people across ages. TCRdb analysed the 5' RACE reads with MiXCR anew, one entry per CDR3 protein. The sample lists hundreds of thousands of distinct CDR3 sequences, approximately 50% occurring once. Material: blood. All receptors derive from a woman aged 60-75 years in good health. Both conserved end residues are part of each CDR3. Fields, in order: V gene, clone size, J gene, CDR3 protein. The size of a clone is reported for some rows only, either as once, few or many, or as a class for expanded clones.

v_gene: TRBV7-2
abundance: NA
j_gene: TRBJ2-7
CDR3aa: CASGPTSGRDEQYF

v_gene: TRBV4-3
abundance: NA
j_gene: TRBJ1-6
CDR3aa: CASSQDANSPLHF

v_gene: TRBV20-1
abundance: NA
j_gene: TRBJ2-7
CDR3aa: CSAQGDRRPYEQYF

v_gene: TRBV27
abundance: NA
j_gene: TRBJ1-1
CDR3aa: CASSLWARGGGTEAFF

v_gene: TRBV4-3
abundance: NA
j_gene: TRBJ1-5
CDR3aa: CASSQEWGQGNQPQHF

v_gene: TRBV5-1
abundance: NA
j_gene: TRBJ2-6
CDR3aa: CASSPGGTGANVLTF

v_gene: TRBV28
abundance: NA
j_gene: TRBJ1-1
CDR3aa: CASSFNAGERSGFF

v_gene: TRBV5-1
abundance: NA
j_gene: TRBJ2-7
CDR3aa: CASSLDRRSYEQYF

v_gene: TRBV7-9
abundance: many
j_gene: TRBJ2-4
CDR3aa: CASSGGAGAKNIQYF

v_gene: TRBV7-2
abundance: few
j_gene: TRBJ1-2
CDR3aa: CASSPKGQGYGYTF

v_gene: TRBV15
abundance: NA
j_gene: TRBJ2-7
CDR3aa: CATSSGDTYEQYF

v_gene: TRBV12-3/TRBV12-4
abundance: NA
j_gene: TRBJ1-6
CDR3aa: CASRQGDNSPLHF

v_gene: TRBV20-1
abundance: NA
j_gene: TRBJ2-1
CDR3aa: CSARGDPRDSNEQFF

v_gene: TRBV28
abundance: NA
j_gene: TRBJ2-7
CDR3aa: CASRMMTSGSYEQYF

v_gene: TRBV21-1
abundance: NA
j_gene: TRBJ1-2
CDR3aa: CASSKEDGEGSYGYTF

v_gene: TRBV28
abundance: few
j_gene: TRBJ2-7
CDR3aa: CASITWGGSYEQYF

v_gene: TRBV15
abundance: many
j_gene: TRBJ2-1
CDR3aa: CATSRAPGRTYNEQFF

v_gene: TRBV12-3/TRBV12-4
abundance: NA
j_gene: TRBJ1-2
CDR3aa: CASSSLGEASYGYTF

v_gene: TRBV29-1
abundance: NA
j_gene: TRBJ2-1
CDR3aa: CSGEAGREQFF

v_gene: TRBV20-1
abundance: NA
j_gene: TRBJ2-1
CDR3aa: CSARGTSGRHNEQFF

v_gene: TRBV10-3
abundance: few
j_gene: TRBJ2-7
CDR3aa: CAISPDGGQATYEQYF

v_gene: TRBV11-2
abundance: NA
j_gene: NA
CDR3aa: CASNTTGDLAGLETQYF

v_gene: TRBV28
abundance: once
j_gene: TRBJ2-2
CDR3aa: CASTPGFWSPNTGELFF

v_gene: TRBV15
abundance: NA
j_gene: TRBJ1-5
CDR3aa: CATSREKAGHSNQPQHF

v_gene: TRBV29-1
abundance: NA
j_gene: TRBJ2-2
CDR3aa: CSVDQTGTNTGELFF

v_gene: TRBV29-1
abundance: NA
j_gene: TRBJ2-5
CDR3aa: CSVVGGPNEQYF

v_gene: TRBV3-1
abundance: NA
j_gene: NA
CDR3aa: CASSATSSNEQYF

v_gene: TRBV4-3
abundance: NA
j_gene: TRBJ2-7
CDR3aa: CVSSQRQGSTYEQYF

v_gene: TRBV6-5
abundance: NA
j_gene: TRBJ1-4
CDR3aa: CASSPLGQGKEKLFF

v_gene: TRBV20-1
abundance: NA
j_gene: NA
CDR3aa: CSARVSSTEQYF

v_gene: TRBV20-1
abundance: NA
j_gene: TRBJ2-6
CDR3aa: CSARVGAGANVLTF

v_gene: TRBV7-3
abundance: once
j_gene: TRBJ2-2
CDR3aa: CASSPSSVPGELFF

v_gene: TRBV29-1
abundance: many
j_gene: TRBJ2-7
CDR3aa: CSATSSSYEQYF

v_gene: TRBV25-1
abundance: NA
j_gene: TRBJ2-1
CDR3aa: CASLMAGGPYNEQFF

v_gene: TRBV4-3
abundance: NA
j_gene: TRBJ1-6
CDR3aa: CASSQESSTGTHNSPLHF

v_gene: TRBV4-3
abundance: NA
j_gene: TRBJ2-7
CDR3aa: CANSPDRDGSYEQYF

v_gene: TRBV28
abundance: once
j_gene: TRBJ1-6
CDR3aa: CASSFFGPSSYNSPLHF

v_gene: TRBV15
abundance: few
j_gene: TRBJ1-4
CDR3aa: CATSRTDSTTNEKLFF

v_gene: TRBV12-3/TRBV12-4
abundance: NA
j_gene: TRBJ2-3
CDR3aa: CASSGAGGKADTQYF

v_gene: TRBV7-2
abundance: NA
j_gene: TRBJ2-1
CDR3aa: CASSLRQGPSGEQFF

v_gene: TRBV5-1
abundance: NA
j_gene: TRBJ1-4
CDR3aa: CASSRAGSEKLFF

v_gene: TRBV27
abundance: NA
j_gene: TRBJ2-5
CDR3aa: CASSSRLAVSYEQYF

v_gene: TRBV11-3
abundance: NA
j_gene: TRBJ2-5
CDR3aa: CASSLNPANNEQYF

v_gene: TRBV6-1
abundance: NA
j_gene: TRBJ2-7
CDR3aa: CANSDSGRTSSYEQYF

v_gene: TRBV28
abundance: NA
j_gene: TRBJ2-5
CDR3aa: CASTEDSSETQYF

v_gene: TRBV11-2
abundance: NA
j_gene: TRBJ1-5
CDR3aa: CASSLGQTNQPQHF

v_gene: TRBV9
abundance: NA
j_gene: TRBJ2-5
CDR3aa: CASSATGFSETQYF

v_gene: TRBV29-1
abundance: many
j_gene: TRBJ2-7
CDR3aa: CSVQGQGFSYEQYF

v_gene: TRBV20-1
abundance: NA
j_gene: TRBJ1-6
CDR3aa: CSAREGPNSPLHF

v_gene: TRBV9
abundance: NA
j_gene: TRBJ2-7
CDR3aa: CASSVSSGSLYEQYF

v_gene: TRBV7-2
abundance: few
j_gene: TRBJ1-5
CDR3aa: CASSLDRMGGQPQHF

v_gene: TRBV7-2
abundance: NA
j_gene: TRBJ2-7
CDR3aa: CASTQGPGNEQYF

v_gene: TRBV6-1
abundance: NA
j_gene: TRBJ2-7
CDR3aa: CTSSEALRRNYEQYF

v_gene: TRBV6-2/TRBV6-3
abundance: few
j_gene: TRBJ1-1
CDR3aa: CASKSSGSVTEAFF

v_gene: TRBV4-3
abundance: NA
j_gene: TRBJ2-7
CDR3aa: CASSQSHQGDEQYF

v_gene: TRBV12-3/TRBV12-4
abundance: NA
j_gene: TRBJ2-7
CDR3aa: CASSLSDTSYEQYF

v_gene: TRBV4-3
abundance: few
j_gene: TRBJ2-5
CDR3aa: CASSHSREETQYF

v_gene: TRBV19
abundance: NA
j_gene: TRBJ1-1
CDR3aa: CASSDRALGTEAFF

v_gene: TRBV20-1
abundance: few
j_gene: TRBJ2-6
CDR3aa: CSAGLAGGPPGANVLTF

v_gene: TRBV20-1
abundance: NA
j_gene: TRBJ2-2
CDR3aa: CSARVSGRSNAGELFF